A selection of T cell receptor beta chains follows, all from one sample in a study of blood T cells in healthy people across ages. TCRdb used MiXCR to reprocess the 5' RACE reads, holding one entry per CDR3 protein. The profile covers hundreds of thousands of distinct CDR3 sequences, with about 30% appearing a single time and 17% taken by the ten largest. The source material was blood. These receptors came from a woman of 80 years or more in good health. Each CDR3 is given with its conserved first and last residue. D genes are given only for firm matches. Size is stated for part of the rows, as once, few or many counts, or as a class when the clone is expanded.

D	V	J	size	DNA	CDR3
NA	TRBV27	TRBJ2-5	many	TGTGCCAGCAGTTTTGCCTACTCGTACCAAGAGACCCAGTACTTC	CASSFAYSYQETQYF
NA	TRBV20-1	TRBJ2-7	once	TGCAGTGCTAGAGAGGAGCAGGGGTTAAACGAGCAGTACTTC	CSAREEQGLNEQYF
NA	TRBV7-2	TRBJ1-1	many	TGTGCCAGCAGCTTAGTAACGGCGGGTGAAGCTTTCTTT	CASSLVTAGEAFF
NA	TRBV27	TRBJ1-1	NA	TGTGCCAGCAGTTTAGGCCAGGGATGGAACACTGAAGCTTTCTTT	CASSLGQGWNTEAFF
NA	TRBV5-1	TRBJ1-1	NA	TGCGCCAGCAGCTTGAGGGGTTCGGTGGGAATTGGGAACACTGAAGCTTTCTTT	CASSLRGSVGIGNTEAFF
NA	TRBV12-3/TRBV12-4	TRBJ1-6	many	TGTGCCAGCAGTCTTCAGGGTGGGAATTCACCCCTCCACTTT	CASSLQGGNSPLHF
NA	TRBV11-3	TRBJ2-3	NA	TGTGCCAGCAGCTTAGAAGTCGGACAGTTGGGCCCAGATACGCAGTATTTT	CASSLEVGQLGPDTQYF
TRBD2	TRBV19	TRBJ2-3	NA	TGTGCCAGTAGTCGGGGGGGCGGGTCTACGCAGTATTTT	CASSRGGGSTQYF
NA	TRBV6-2/TRBV6-3	TRBJ1-6	NA	TGTGCCAGCAGTTACTCGACAGATAATTCACCCCTCCACTTT	CASSYSTDNSPLHF
NA	TRBV6-5	TRBJ1-1	once	TGTGCCGGCAAGCAGGGCTTGAACACTGAAGCTTTCTTT	CAGKQGLNTEAFF
TRBD1	TRBV12-3/TRBV12-4	TRBJ1-2	many	TGTGCCAGCAACCTGGGACAGGGAGGTGGCTACACCTTC	CASNLGQGGGYTF
TRBD1	TRBV5-1	TRBJ2-1	many	TGCGCCAGCAGCTCCCAGACGAGATGGGGACAGTGGGGGCCCTACAATGAGCAGTTCTTC	CASSSQTRWGQWGPYNEQFF
NA	TRBV6-2/TRBV6-3	TRBJ2-1	many	TGTGCCAGCAGTTACCCACAGGGTGCCTCCTACAATGAGCAGTTCTTC	CASSYPQGASYNEQFF
NA	TRBV20-1	TRBJ1-5	NA	TGCAGTTCCCCCCAGGCCCCGCATTTT	CSSPQAPHF
NA	TRBV11-3	TRBJ2-1	few	TGTGCCAGCAGCTCCGGGGGAACGGGTGAGCAGTTCTTC	CASSSGGTGEQFF
NA	TRBV20-1	TRBJ1-1	few	TGCAGTGCTAGAGATAACAGACCCTACACTGAAGCTTTCTTT	CSARDNRPYTEAFF
NA	TRBV5-6	TRBJ1-2	few	TGTGCCAGCAGCTTAAGGGGTGGTCTTAACTATGGCTACACCTTC	CASSLRGGLNYGYTF
TRBD2	TRBV20-1	TRBJ2-5	many	TGCAGTGCTAGAGAAGGTAGCGGGGGGCAAGAGACCCAGTACTTC	CSAREGSGGQETQYF
NA	TRBV7-2	TRBJ1-2	NA	TGTGCCAGCAGCCTTCCCCAGGAGGTCAATGGCTACACCTTC	CASSLPQEVNGYTF
NA	TRBV7-9	TRBJ1-3	few	TGTGCCAGCAGCAATTTGGTAGCCTCTGGAAACACCATATATTTT	CASSNLVASGNTIYF
NA	TRBV10-3	TRBJ2-1	NA	TGTGCCATCAGAGACGGGTACAATGAGCAGTTCTTC	CAIRDGYNEQFF
NA	TRBV29-1	TRBJ1-2	many	TGCAGCGTTGAACGGACAGTAGGTGGCTACACCTTC	CSVERTVGGYTF
NA	TRBV5-1	TRBJ2-7	NA	TGCGCCAGCAGCTCTATCCGGGACGGCTCCTACGAGCAGTACTTC	CASSSIRDGSYEQYF
NA	TRBV18	TRBJ1-1	few	TGTGCCAGCCAAACGACGGACGGACTGAACACTGAAGCTTTCTTT	CASQTTDGLNTEAFF
NA	TRBV2	TRBJ1-5	once	TGTGCCAGCAGCCTAGACAGGATCCAGCCCCAGCATTTT	CASSLDRIQPQHF
NA	TRBV6-2/TRBV6-3	TRBJ2-7	NA	TGTGCCAGCAGCTTGGGTTGGGGAAACTCCTACGAGCAGTACTTC	CASSLGWGNSYEQYF
NA	TRBV2	TRBJ1-2	many	TGTGCCAGCAGTGAGCGCGGACTGTTCGGGTATGGCTACACCTTC	CASSERGLFGYGYTF
NA	TRBV9	TRBJ2-5	many	TGTGCCAGCAGCGTAGGAGGCTTCGGGAGTGCGGAGACCCAGTACTTC	CASSVGGFGSAETQYF
TRBD1	TRBV5-1	TRBJ2-7	once	TGCGCCAGCAGCTTTCCGAAGATGGGGACAGGTGGCCTCGAGCAGTACTTC	CASSFPKMGTGGLEQYF
TRBD1	TRBV3-1	TRBJ2-5	many	TGTGCCAGCAGCTGGGACAGGGGGCTAAAAGAGACCCAGTACTTC	CASSWDRGLKETQYF
NA	TRBV20-1	TRBJ2-3	NA	TGCAGTGCCCGGGACTTGGGGAACACAGATACGCAGTATTTT	CSARDLGNTDTQYF
NA	TRBV7-9	TRBJ2-5	many	TGTGCCAGCAGCCCCATCGGGGGGCCCCAAGAGACCCAGTACTTC	CASSPIGGPQETQYF
NA	TRBV5-8	TRBJ2-7	NA	TGTGCCAGCAGCTTAGGTCAGGCCGCCTACGGGCAGTACTTC	CASSLGQAAYGQYF
NA	TRBV6-6	TRBJ2-2	many	TGTGCCAGCAGTTACAAAGGGCCCGGGGAGCTGTTTTTT	CASSYKGPGELFF
NA	TRBV2	TRBJ2-3	many	TGTGCCAGTGTCAAGATGGCCCTTGGAGCAGATACGCAGTATTTT	CASVKMALGADTQYF
TRBD1	TRBV7-2	TRBJ1-6	once	TGTGCCAGCAGCTTAGTGGGGACAGAAAACAATTCACCCCTCCACTTT	CASSLVGTENNSPLHF
NA	TRBV20-1	TRBJ2-3	few	TGCAGTGCTAGAGAGGCCGGGTTAGATACGCAGTATTTT	CSAREAGLDTQYF
NA	TRBV27	TRBJ2-3	many	TGTGCCAGCAGTTTAGGTGGGGGCGGATACACAGATACGCAGTATTTT	CASSLGGGGYTDTQYF
NA	TRBV30	TRBJ1-1	few	TGTGCCTGGAGGGGCGAGGTCACTGAAGCTTTCTTT	CAWRGEVTEAFF
TRBD1	TRBV6-5	TRBJ1-6	many	TGTGCCAGCAGTTACTCGGGAGGGGGCTATTTGTCACCCCTCCACTTT	CASSYSGGGYLSPLHF
NA	TRBV6-6	TRBJ2-5	NA	TGTGCCAGCAGTTCGGGCCTTGGACGATTGGTGGAGACCCAGTACTTC	CASSSGLGRLVETQYF
TRBD1	TRBV5-1	TRBJ1-1	few	TGCGCCAGCAGCCTCGGGACAGGGGGCGAGGGAGCTTTCTTT	CASSLGTGGEGAFF
NA	TRBV12-3/TRBV12-4	TRBJ2-3	few	TGTGCCAGCAGACAACCTGGACTTCGACAGTATTTT	CASRQPGLRQYF